These 20 T cell receptor beta chains originate from one sample sequenced in a study of cytomegalovirus exposure and HLA in healthy donors. Primers: 60 Vbeta forward and 13 Jbeta reverse. Some clones are missing from TCRdb's copy, which holds only in-frame ones; the method was immunoSEQ multiplex PCR. The repertoire holds 140,000 to 150,000 clones, with roughly 70% as singletons. The sample comprised PBMCs. Every receptor here comes from a woman aged 60 to 75 in good health and CMV-seropositive.

The rearrangement uses TRBV2 and TRBJ2-7; TRBD1 aligns across 9 bases. Germline V gene sequence: CDR1 SNHLY, CDR2 FYNNEI. Germline trimming cut 3 bases from V and 6 bases from J; bases unmatched to any gene: 3. The CDR3 is 13 amino acids. This chain's CDR3 is CASSEWDRAEQYF. The CDR3 DNA follows: TGTGCCAGCAGTGAGTGGGACAGGGCCGAGCAGTACTTC.

The table lists this clone with a count of one. The chain uses TRBV7-6 and TRBJ2-7; maybe TRBD2 (6 bases). Germline CDR1 SGHVS, CDR2 FNYEAQ. The CDR3 totals 14 residues. V was cut by 3 bases and J by 0 bases, with 9 bases left in between. The CDR3 bases are TGTGCCAGCAGCTTGGAGGGAAGCTCCTACGAGCAGTACTTC. Its translation: CASSLEGSSYEQYF.

The V call is TRBV6-6, the J call TRBJ1-1, with 11 bases fitting TRBD1. This CDR3 spans 14 amino acids. V shed 6 bases, J shed 3 bases, and the junction held 3 bases outside the gene matches. Germline-derived CDR1 and CDR2 are MNHNY and SVGAGI (reference sequence). CDR3 sequence (DNA): TGTGCCAGCAGGGGACAGGGGGAGGACACTGAAGCTTTCTTT. Translation: CASRGQGEDTEAFF.

The rearrangement links TRBV10-2 to TRBJ1-2; perhaps TRBD1 as D (6 bases). CDR3 length: 15 residues. V was clipped by 3 bases and J by 8 bases, with 19 bases between them. Germline lookup yields CDR1 WSHSY and CDR2 SAAADI. The CDR3 DNA reads as TGCGCCAGCAGTGAAGGACAGAAGGTATCTGGCGGCTACACCTTC. This codes for CASSEGQKVSGGYTF.

The rearrangement joins TRBV7-6 to TRBJ2-5; 10 nucleotides align to TRBD2. The CDR3 sequence is 17 residues long. Germline lookup yields CDR1 SGHVS and CDR2 FNYEAQ. V dropped 7 bases and J dropped 5; count of bases not matched to a gene: 16. The CDR3 nucleotides read TGTGCCAGCACACTGGGGGGGGGTAGCGGGAGGATTGAGACCCAGTACTTC. It encodes CASTLGGGSGRIETQYF.

The genes are TRBV6-1 and TRBJ2-2; 7 bases map to TRBD2. V lost 6 bases, J lost 1 base, and 2 bases stayed unmatched. This CDR3 is 14 amino acids long. CDR1 and CDR2 from the germline V gene are MNHNS and SASEGT. This CDR3 is CASRASGNTGELFF. The CDR3, as DNA: TGTGCCAGCAGAGCTAGCGGGAACACCGGGGAGCTGTTTTTT.

In regard to this clone: At the DNA level, this CDR3 is encoded by other sequences in the same sample as well. The CDR3 DNA sequence: TGTGCCAGCTCACCAAGACAGGGAATGAACACTGAAGCTTTCTTT. It translates to CASSPRQGMNTEAFF. The V and J genes are TRBV18 and TRBJ1-1; 7 nucleotides match TRBD1. The CDR3 spans 15 residues. The J segment lost 0 bases and the V segment lost 2 bases, leaving 3 bases of the junction unmatched. Germline V CDR1 and CDR2: KGHSH, LQKENI.

V is TRBV19 and J is TRBJ2-6; TRBD2 aligns across 10 bases. The CDR3 has 20 amino acids. Germline V gene lookup returns CDR1 LNHDA and CDR2 SQIVND (reference sequence). V shed 6 bases, J shed 0 bases, and the junction held 14 bases outside the gene matches. The CDR3 sequence: CASRYRVLGLAASGANVLTF. In nucleotides, the CDR3 is TGTGCCAGTAGGTACAGGGTACTCGGACTAGCGGCCTCTGGGGCCAACGTCCTGACTTTC.

Written as DNA, the CDR3 is TGTGCCAGCAGTTTTCGCGGGAGGCCTTCCTACGAGCAGTACTTC. Translation: CASSFRGRPSYEQYF. The chain uses TRBV28 and TRBJ2-7, with TRBD2 matching over 8 bases. This CDR3 is built from 15 residues. Germline CDR1 MDHEN, CDR2 SYDVKM. V was clipped by 3 bases and J by 1 base; unmatched bases: 5.

The chain links TRBV25-1 to TRBJ2-1; the match to TRBD2 covers 13 bases. Per germline, CDR1 MGHDK and CDR2 SYGVNS. J gave up 7 bases and V 3 bases, and 9 bases lay outside the gene matches. The CDR3 runs to 17 residues. For the CDR3, the DNA is TGTGCCAGCAGTGACGGGCTTCGGACTAGCGGGAGTAATGAGCAGTTCTTC. Translation: CASSDGLRTSGSNEQFF.

The chain carries TRBV2 and TRBJ1-2, with 8 nucleotides matching TRBD1. V trimming: 6 bases; J trimming: 3 bases; junction bases outside the gene matches: 6. This CDR3 contains 14 residues. Looked up from germline, CDR1 is SNHLY and CDR2 is FYNNEI. CDR3 sequence (DNA): TGTGCCAGCAGCCGCGACAGGGGAGACTATGGCTACACCTTC. This codes for CASSRDRGDYGYTF.

This clone came up a few times. The J gene is TRBJ2-3, the V gene TRBV12-5, with D possibly TRBD1 on 5 matching bases. In germline, CDR1 is LGHNT, CDR2 FRNRAP. The CDR3 spans 14 residues. V was trimmed by 7 bases and J by 3 bases, leaving 14 bases between them. CDR3 DNA: TGTGCTAGTGTCGTGGGGCTAGTGACAGATACGCAGTATTTT. Translating gives CASVVGLVTDTQYF.

About this clone itself: Other DNA sequences in this specimen translate into the identical CDR3. The V and J genes are TRBV6-5 and TRBJ1-1, with 7 bases lining up with TRBD1. The CDR3 spans 14 residues. The germline V gene has CDR1 MNHEY and CDR2 SVGAGI. The V gene end was trimmed by 5 bases and the J gene end by 0 bases; junction bases not matched to a gene: 3. The CDR3, as DNA: TGTGCCAGCAGTCGACAGGGATTGAACACTGAAGCTTTCTTT. It yields the protein CASSRQGLNTEAFF.

The gene calls are TRBV12-5 and TRBJ1-4; weak D call: TRBD1 (6 bases). Between the trimmed V and J ends, which lost 4 bases and 7 bases, there was a span of 16 bases. CDR3 length: 15 amino acids. Germline V gene sequence: CDR1 LGHNT, CDR2 FRNRAP. The CDR3 coding sequence is TGTGCTAGTGGTTCCGGGACAAGAAGAAGTGAAAAACTGTTTTTT. It yields the protein CASGSGTRRSEKLFF.

This clone was detected a few times. This chain uses TRBV20-1 with TRBJ2-1; maybe TRBD2 (6 bases). Trimming took 5 bases from V and 6 from J, leaving 8 bases between them. CDR3 length: 11 residues. CDR1 and CDR2 from the germline V gene are DFQATT and SNEGSKA (reference sequence). The CDR3 region is CSAATSNEQFF. The DNA of the CDR3 is TGCAGTGCTGCGACTAGCAATGAGCAGTTCTTC.

This chain connects TRBV5-1 to TRBJ2-3, with D uncertain. The CDR3 extends over 16 amino acids. Germline lookup yields CDR1 SGHRS and CDR2 YFSETQ. The V end lost 0 bases, the J end lost 2 bases, and 13 bases lay between the germline ends. CDR3 bases: TGCGCCAGCAGCTTGGAGTCTTTGGGCCCCACAGATACGCAGTATTTT. This encodes CASSLESLGPTDTQYF.

The V and J genes are TRBV6-1 and TRBJ2-1; D unclear. Germline CDR1 and CDR2: MNHNS and SASEGT. The CDR3 has 11 amino acids. The germline V and J ends were trimmed by 7 bases and 5 bases, with 6 bases remaining between them. The CDR3 region is CASIQHNEQFF. The CDR3 DNA is TGTGCCAGCATACAGCACAATGAGCAGTTCTTC.

This chain uses TRBV28 with TRBJ2-1, with 12 nucleotides matching TRBD2. Germline-derived CDR1 and CDR2 are MDHEN and SYDVKM. V trimming: 3 bases; J trimming: 2 bases; junction bases outside the gene matches: 11. The CDR3 contains 19 residues. CDR3 DNA sequence: TGTGCCAGCAGTTTTCTTTTCGGACTAGCGGGATTAACCTACAATGAGCAGTTCTTC. This translates into CASSFLFGLAGLTYNEQFF. Full variable domain (missing parts from reference TRBV28 and TRBJ2-1): DVKVTQSSRYLVKRTGEKVFLECVQDMDHENMFWYRQDPGLGLRLIYFSYDVKMKEKGDIPEGYSVSREKKERFSLILESASTNQTSMYLCASSFLFGLAGLTYNEQFFGPGTRLTVL.

This clone is a singleton in its sample. The CDR3 loop reads CASSLQGSRNTEAFF. Here the CDR3 DNA reads TGCGCCAGCAGCTTACAGGGTAGTAGGAACACTGAAGCTTTCTTT. The gene calls are TRBV5-1 and TRBJ1-1; the D gene is possibly TRBD1 (6 bases). The CDR3 is made up of 15 amino acids. CDR1 is SGHRS, CDR2 YFSETQ, per germline. V was shortened by 2 bases and J by 1 base, with 12 bases between the two germline ends.

The chain links TRBV5-1 to TRBJ2-3; D possibly corresponds to TRBD1 (5 bases). Germline CDR1 is SGHRS and CDR2 is YFSETQ. Trimming removed 2 bases at V and 6 bases at J, with 10 bases between. This CDR3 has 13 amino acids. CDR3 protein: CASSFQGLDTQYF. Here the CDR3 DNA reads TGCGCCAGCAGCTTTCAGGGCCTCGATACGCAGTATTTT.